This T cell receptor beta chain was observed in a study of T-cell reconstitution after alpha-beta-depleted transplantation in children. During its preparation, the TCRbeta library received unique molecular identifiers. From the PCR reads, TCRdb called clonotypes with MiXCR, one entry per CDR3 protein. The sample holds more than 200,000 distinct CDR3 sequences, about 9.6% seen once. V trimming: 2 bases; J trimming: 7 bases; junction bases outside the gene matches: 11. Per germline, CDR1 SGHRS and CDR2 YFSETQ. This CDR3 has 16 amino acids. The chain uses TRBV5-1 and TRBJ2-1; TRBD2 aligns across 8 bases. This TCR came from a human donor who donated a stem cell graft to a child with SCID. Source: PBMCs from the stem cell graft donor, taken from the stem cell graft. CDR3 coding DNA: TGCGCCAGCAGCTTAAGGAGCGGGGGCCTCGGGAATGAGCAGTTCTTC. It translates to CASSLRSGGLGNEQFF.